The clone carrying this T cell receptor (beta chain) was detected only a few times. Its matching antigen is unknown. This specimen comes from a study of T cell repertoires in cytomegalovirus infection. As for the study in general: TCR beta signatures that were public indicated CMV infection and matching HLA type.

General study findings and limits: The ex vivo response was dominated by HLA-C-restricted CMV-specific TCR beta clonotypes.

TCRdb reprocessed the reads via MiXCR and lists one record per CDR3 protein. This repertoire shows around 450,000 distinct CDR3 sequences, 25% to 40% found once; its top ten account for roughly 13%. The CDR3 contains 15 residues. Trimming removed 3 bases from V and 5 bases from J, with 16 bases in between. This rearrangement joins TRBV12-3 or TRBV12-4 to TRBJ2-5, with unresolved D. What was sequenced was PBMCs. This clonotype was sampled from a human donor in good health (CMV status not recorded). Some clones in this sample may be carry-over from other donors' samples. CDR3 in amino acids: CASSFLSTLVETQYF. DNA of the CDR3: TGTGCCAGCAGTTTCCTAAGCACTCTGGTGGAGACCCAGTACTTC.